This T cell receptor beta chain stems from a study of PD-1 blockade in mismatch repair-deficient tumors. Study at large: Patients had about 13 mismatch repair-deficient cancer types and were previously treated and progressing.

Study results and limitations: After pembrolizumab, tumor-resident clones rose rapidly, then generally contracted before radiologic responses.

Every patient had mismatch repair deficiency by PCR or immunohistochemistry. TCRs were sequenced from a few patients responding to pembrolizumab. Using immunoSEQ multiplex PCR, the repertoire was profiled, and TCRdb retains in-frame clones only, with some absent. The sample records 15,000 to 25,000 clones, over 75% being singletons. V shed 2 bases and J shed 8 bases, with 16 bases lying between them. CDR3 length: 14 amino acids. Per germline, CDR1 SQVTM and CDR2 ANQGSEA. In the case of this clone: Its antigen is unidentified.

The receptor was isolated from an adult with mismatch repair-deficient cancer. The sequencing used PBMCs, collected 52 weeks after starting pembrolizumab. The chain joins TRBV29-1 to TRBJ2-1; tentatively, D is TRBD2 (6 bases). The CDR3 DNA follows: TGCAGCGTTGAAACCGGGACTCCTCCTGATGAGCAGTTCTTC. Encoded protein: CSVETGTPPDEQFF.